Given below is one TCR beta chain in context. No antigen is known for it. Here immunoSEQ multiplex PCR was the method, and the copy in TCRdb shows in-frame clones only, minus some. The repertoire holds around 650,000 clones, with 90% to 97% as singletons. The data derive from a study of shared clonotypes between healthy human individuals. Regarding the study as a whole: Clonotypes shared by all four donors outscored non-shared clonotypes in generation probability. It was observed that 5% to 6% of naive CD4 clonotypes were shared across a handful of donors. Estimated clonotype richness was generally higher in naive than memory subsets.

Germline V gene sequence: CDR1 SGHTA, CDR2 FQGNSA. The CDR3 is 15 amino acids. The V and J ends lost 2 bases and 5 bases respectively, with 13 bases between them. Terminally differentiated effector memory CD45RA+ cells were excluded by CCR7 positive selection of CD45RO-negative cells. Sequenced: naive CD8+ T cells sorted from blood. The TCR originated in a woman aged 25 to 39 in good health. The V gene is TRBV7-2, the J gene TRBJ2-1; D might be TRBD2 (6 bases). The CDR3 DNA is TGTGCCAGCAGCTTATACGCGGGACCCGACAATGAGCAGTTCTTC. Translation gives CASSLYAGPDNEQFF. Complete variable domain (other parts from reference TRBV7-2 and TRBJ2-1): GAGVSQSPSNKVTEKGKDVELRCDPISGHTALYWYRQSLGQGLEFLIYFQGNSAPDKSGLPSDRFSAERTGGSVSTLTIQRTQQEDSAVYLCASSLYAGPDNEQFFGPGTRLTVL.